What follows are 10 T cell receptor beta chains derived from one specimen sequenced in a study of CD8 T cells in Susac syndrome. An input of about 0.45 to 1 ug of RNA was subjected to reverse transcription using random hexamers. In TCRdb, the immunoSEQ multiplex PCR reads were re-called with MiXCR into one record per CDR3 protein. The sample lists around 90,000 distinct CDR3 sequences, 95% to 97% occurring once. Specimen: CD8+ T cells from PBMCs. These receptors were obtained from a human donor with Susac syndrome.

This chain uses TRBV5-6 with TRBJ2-7; D uncertain. V was shortened by 3 bases and J by 6 bases, with 10 bases between the two germline ends. CDR3 length: 12 amino acids. Germline V gene data show CDR1 as SGHDT and CDR2 as YYEEEE. The CDR3 sequence: CASSSISLEQYF. CDR3 in DNA: TGTGCCAGCAGCTCCATTTCTCTCGAGCAGTACTTC.

This clonotype showed up just once. The chain uses TRBV2 and TRBJ2-3; no clear D. V was shortened by 3 bases and J by 0 bases, with 10 bases between the two germline ends. Germline values: CDR1 SNHLY, CDR2 FYNNEI. The CDR3 runs 15 residues. The CDR3: CASSDRRTSTDTQYF. DNA for the CDR3: TGTGCCAGCAGTGACCGACGTACTAGCACAGATACGCAGTATTTT.

This clonotype appeared once. This chain uses TRBV18 with TRBJ1-1; D not resolved. Germline lookup yields CDR1 KGHSH and CDR2 LQKENI. The length of the CDR3 is 15 residues. Trimming cost V 3 bases and J 1 base, with 12 bases left between them. The CDR3 here is CASSPYAQANTEAFF. DNA of the CDR3: TGTGCCAGCTCACCTTATGCGCAGGCGAACACTGAAGCTTTCTTT.

Here the CDR3 DNA reads TGTGCCAGCAGCAACGGACTAGCGGGGGGTCCCAAAGAGACCCAGTACTTC. Its translation is CASSNGLAGGPKETQYF. The chain is built from TRBV9 and TRBJ2-5; 14 nucleotides match TRBD2. This CDR3 spans 17 amino acids. Germline loops: CDR1 SGDLS, CDR2 YYNGEE. The ends lost 4 bases at V and 3 bases at J; junction bases unmatched: 8.

The V gene is TRBV20-1, the J gene TRBJ1-1, with a possible D match to TRBD1 (6 bases). CDR3 length: 13 residues. The V gene lost 6 bases and the J gene lost 4 bases, with 15 bases spanning the gap. Germline-derived CDR1 and CDR2 are DFQATT and SNEGSKA (reference sequence). The DNA of the CDR3 is TGCAGTGCGAAACAGGGTTCCGGCACTGAAGCTTTCTTT. Translated: CSAKQGSGTEAFF.

The chain links TRBV29-1 to TRBJ1-1, with D perhaps TRBD1 (5 bases). Trimming removed 7 bases from V and 7 bases from J, with 16 bases in between. Germline V gives CDR1 SQVTM, CDR2 ANQGSEA. The CDR3 is made up of 12 amino acids. This chain's CDR3 is CSAPGRGGEAFF. The CDR3 region has the DNA TGCAGCGCCCCAGGGCGGGGGGGTGAAGCTTTCTTT.

The rearrangement links TRBV24-1 to TRBJ2-2; D is unresolved. The CDR3 has 17 residues. Germline V gives CDR1 KGHDR, CDR2 SFDVKD. Trimming stripped 5 bases from V and 0 bases from J, with 15 bases between. This CDR3 is CATSATPDWTNTGELFF. The CDR3 coding sequence is TGTGCCACCAGTGCGACACCCGACTGGACGAACACCGGGGAGCTGTTTTTT.

This clonotype is a singleton in its sample. The junction departs from germline at one end; a sequencing error may be responsible. This chain links TRBV20-1 with TRBJ2-3; D is unclear. CDR1 is DFQATT, CDR2 SNEGSKA, per germline (reference sequence). There are 11 residues in the CDR3. DNA for the CDR3: TGCAGTGCTAGTAGTATAGATTCGCAGTATTTT. This translates into CSASSIDSQYF.

The chain joins TRBV3-1 to TRBJ1-2; TRBD1 is a possible D gene (5 bases). The CDR3 extends over 14 amino acids. Trimming removed 0 bases at V and 8 bases at J, with 13 bases between. CDR1 and CDR2 (germline): LGHDT, YNNKEL (reference sequence). The DNA of the CDR3 is TGTGCCAGCAGCCAAGAGGGACCTACTAGGGGCTACACCTTC. It translates to CASSQEGPTRGYTF.

V usage is TRBV3-1 and J usage is TRBJ1-5, with 7 bases lining up with TRBD1. In germline, CDR1 is LGHDT, CDR2 YNNKEL (reference sequence). This CDR3 is built from 17 residues. The trim removed 1 base at V and 3 bases at J, leaving 9 bases unmatched. Here the CDR3 DNA reads TGTGCCAGCAGCCAAGGGGGGACAGCCTTATACAATCAGCCCCAGCATTTT. It yields the protein CASSQGGTALYNQPQHF. The full variable domain, with the rest looked up from reference TRBV3-1 and TRBJ1-5, is DTAVSQTPKYLVTQMGNDKSIKCEQNLGHDTMYWYKQDSKKFLKIMFSYNNKELIINETVPNRFSPKSPDKAHLNLHINSLELGDSAVYFCASSQGGTALYNQPQHFGDGTRLSIL.